The clone carrying this TCR beta chain was recorded a few times. Antigen unknown. Expressed TCRB transcripts were sequenced after all isolated RNA was converted to cDNA. The table came from immunoSEQ multiplex PCR; TCRdb's copy has only in-frame clones and leaves some out. The sample carries around 170,000 clones, roughly 9% recorded once. The entry originates in a study of beta chain features in type 1 diabetes. Study overall: Age, gender and cell yields were similar between patients and healthy donors. General study points: Patients' naive, central memory and regulatory TCRB repertoires appeared more alike than those of healthy donors. All four CD4+ subsets of Type 1 diabetes patients contained TCRB CDR3s that were moderately but significantly shorter. Among type 1 diabetes patients, VDJ junctions had fewer insertions and more deletions.

The CDR3 is 14 amino acids. Germline trimming cut 4 bases from V and 5 bases from J; bases unmatched to any gene: 3. Germline CDR1 is MNHNS and CDR2 is SASEGT. The sequenced material came from central memory CD4+ T cells from blood. The gene calls are TRBV6-1 and TRBJ2-1; 9 bases are a match to TRBD1. This receptor was obtained from a woman aged 30 to 39 with type 1 diabetes. CDR3 region: CASSAGTGNNEQFF. CDR3 nucleotides: TGTGCCAGCAGTGCTGGGACAGGGAACAATGAGCAGTTCTTC.